Detailed here is one TCR beta chain. These data originate in a study of blood T cell repertoires in COVID-19. Study summary: Material from acute and convalescent COVID-19 was sourced from the United States, Italy and Spain. PBMCs, B-cell-depleted T cells, or T cells provided the cDNA or gDNA that made up the material.

Generated by immunoSEQ multiplex PCR, the TCRdb table keeps only in-frame clones and is missing some. The table has roughly 210,000 clones, about nine tenths seen once. The CDR3 runs to 13 residues. V was clipped by 5 bases and J by 6 bases, with 10 bases between them. The germline V gene encodes CDR1 ENHRY and CDR2 SYGVKD. This chain joins TRBV10-3 and TRBJ2-2; TRBD1 might be the D (6 bases). The specimen sequenced was PBMCs or T cells enriched from blood (not recorded which). The sequence derives from a young man in a cohort exposed to, infected with or recovered from COVID-19 (not recorded which). DNA for the CDR3: TGTGCCATCAGTAGACAGGAACCCGGGGAGCTGTTTTTT. As protein: CAISRQEPGELFF.